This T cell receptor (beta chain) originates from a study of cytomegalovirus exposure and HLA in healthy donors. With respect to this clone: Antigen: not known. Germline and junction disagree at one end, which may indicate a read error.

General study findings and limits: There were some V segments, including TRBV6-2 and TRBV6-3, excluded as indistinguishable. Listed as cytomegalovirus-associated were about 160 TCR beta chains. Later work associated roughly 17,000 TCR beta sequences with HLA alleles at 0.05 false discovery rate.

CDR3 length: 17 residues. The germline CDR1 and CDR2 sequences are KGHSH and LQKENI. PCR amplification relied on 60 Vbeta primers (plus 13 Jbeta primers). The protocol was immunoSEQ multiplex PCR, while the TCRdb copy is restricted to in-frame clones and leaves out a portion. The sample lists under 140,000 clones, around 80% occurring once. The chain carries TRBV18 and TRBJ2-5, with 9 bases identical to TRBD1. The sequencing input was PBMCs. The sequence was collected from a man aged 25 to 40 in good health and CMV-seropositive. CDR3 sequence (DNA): TGTACCAGCTCCAATAGCCCGGGACAGGGCATCGGAGAGACCCAGTACTTC. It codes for CTSSNSPGQGIGETQYF.